The entry below gives a single T cell receptor beta chain sequence along with its context. The repertoire was sequenced with immunoSEQ multiplex PCR; TCRdb's copy has only in-frame clones and lacks some. The data hold about 160,000 clones, with roughly 85% observed a single time. This CDR3 has 14 residues. Trimming took 2 bases from V and 4 from J, leaving 9 bases between them. Germline V gene data show CDR1 as KGHSY and CDR2 as FQNENV. The data derive from a study of blood T cell repertoires in COVID-19. Study-level background: The origin of the acute and convalescent COVID-19 samples was the United States, Italy and Spain.

The clonotype originates from a man between 60 and 70 years old who had recovered from COVID-19. This chain uses TRBV16 with TRBJ1-3; D is uncertain. Sequenced sample: PBMCs or T cells enriched from blood (not recorded which). The CDR3 region is CASSQNLLGNTIYF. The CDR3 region has the DNA TGTGCCAGCAGCCAAAACCTACTAGGAAACACCATATATTTT.